The 20 T cell receptor beta chains presented below share a single source sample, sequenced in a study of tumor and adjacent non-tumor tissue in lung cancer. The template was RNA from unsorted bulk tissue. TCRbeta libraries were built with three rounds of nested PCR, modified from ARM-PCR. In TCRdb, the multiplex PCR reads were re-called with MiXCR into one record per CDR3 protein. The sample yields tens of thousands of distinct CDR3 sequences, about 70% seen once. The sample taken for sequencing was lung tumor tissue. The receptors were sampled from a man aged 55 to 70 with non-small cell lung cancer.

The chain uses TRBV11-1 and TRBJ2-7; 9 positions agree with TRBD1. CDR3 length: 14 amino acids. V trimming: 5 bases; J trimming: 3 bases; junction bases outside the gene matches: 5. CDR1 is SGHAT, CDR2 FQDESV, per germline (reference sequence). The CDR3 is CASSPGQGYYEQYF. CDR3 coding DNA: TGTGCCAGCAGCCCGGGACAGGGTTACTACGAGCAGTACTTC.

The DNA for the CDR3 is TGCGCCAGCAGCCCGACAGGGGGGCCAGTTACGCAGTATTTT. Amino acid sequence: CASSPTGGPVTQYF. The chain has TRBV10-1 and TRBJ2-3; 9 bases fit TRBD1. The CDR3 sequence is 14 residues long. Germline values: CDR1 WNHNN, CDR2 SYGVQD (reference sequence). With 6 bases clipped from V and 8 bases from J, the junction kept 9 bases outside the gene matches.

This clonotype showed up just a few times. Mismatch with germline at one junction end may stem from a read error. V usage is TRBV28 and J usage is TRBJ1-5; a weak D match, TRBD1 (6 bases). The germline CDR1 and CDR2 sequences are MDHEN and SYDVKM. The CDR3 runs 16 residues. For the CDR3, the DNA is TGTGCCAGCAGTCTTCCTAGGGGGGGCGCTAATCAACCCCAGCATTTT. Its protein is CASSLPRGGANQPQHF.

This clonotype has only a few counts. Since no conserved phenylalanine or tryptophan closes the CDR3, a read error is the likely cause. The J gene is TRBJ2-7, the V gene TRBV28; 8 bases fit TRBD1. Germline CDR1 MDHEN, CDR2 SYDVKM. The CDR3 spans 15 residues. The V segment lost 6 bases and the J segment 1 base; nucleotides outside the gene matches: 8. The CDR3 DNA reads as TGTGCCAGCAGCCGTAGCCAGGGGGCTTCCTACGAGCAGTACATC. Its protein product is CASSRSQGASYEQYI.

This clonotype was found many times. This chain joins TRBV7-9 and TRBJ1-2; D call uncertain. The CDR3 sequence is 11 residues long. Trimming took off 7 bases at V and 7 bases at J, with 10 bases between the two ends. The germline V gene encodes CDR1 SEHNR and CDR2 FQNEAQ (reference sequence). The CDR3 sequence: CASTSKGGYTF. The CDR3 region has the DNA TGTGCCAGCACCTCAAAAGGTGGCTACACCTTC.

In its sample, this clonotype was seen once. Since no conserved phenylalanine or tryptophan closes the CDR3, a read error is the likely cause. The chain carries TRBV14 and TRBJ1-1; TRBD1 might be the D (6 bases). This CDR3 spans 17 amino acids. Germline lookup yields CDR1 SGHDN and CDR2 FVKESK. V lost 1 base to trimming and J lost 1 base, with 16 bases between them. The CDR3 sequence is CASSQAPRGGSNTEAFL. CDR3 DNA: TGTGCCAGCAGCCAAGCTCCCAGGGGAGGATCGAACACTGAAGCTTTCTTA.

Concerning this clonotype: A single base separates this from a much larger clone, so it may be a read error. V usage is TRBV7-9 and J usage is TRBJ2-5; possibly TRBD1 or TRBD2 for D (8 bases each). This CDR3 comprises 15 residues. Germline V CDR1 and CDR2: SEHNR, FQNEAQ (reference sequence). The CDR3 loop reads CAGSLAGTGGETQYF. In DNA, the CDR3 is TGTGCCGGCAGCTTAGCGGGGACAGGTGGAGAGACCCAGTACTTC.

In regard to this clonotype: An end of the junction differs from the germline gene, which may be a read error. The rearrangement links TRBV11-1 to TRBJ2-7; D gene unclear. The CDR3 is 14 residues long. Germline CDR1 and CDR2: SGHAT and FQDESV (reference sequence). As DNA, the CDR3 is TGTGCCAGCAGTATGTCGGTCAGTGGCTACGAGCGGTACTTC. Its protein is CASSMSVSGYERYF.

Concerning this clonotype itself: Given a much more abundant clone one base away, this may be a read error. V usage is TRBV5-1 and J usage is TRBJ1-3; TRBD1 aligns across 7 bases. The germline gives CDR1 SGHRS, CDR2 YFSETQ. CDR3 length: 13 residues. The trim removed 3 bases at V and 12 bases at J, leaving 9 bases unmatched. In nucleotides, the CDR3 is TGCGCCAGCAGCTCCATGGACAGGACACGCATATATTTT. It translates to CASSSMDRTRIYF. Based on the CDR3 plus reference TRBV5-1 and TRBJ1-3, the full variable domain is KAGVTQTPRYLIKTRGQQVTLSCSPISGHRSVSWYQQTPGQGLQFLFEYFSETQRNKGNFPGRFSGRQFSNSRSEMNVSTLELGDSALYLCASSSMDRTRIYFGEGSWLTVV.

This rearrangement joins TRBV12-3 or TRBV12-4 to TRBJ2-1, with TRBD2 as a possible D gene (6 bases). V lost 7 bases and J lost 10, with 14 bases in between. The CDR3 is 12 residues long. CDR3 bases: TGTGCCAGCAACTTAACCCGGGGGGAGCAGTTCTTC. This sequence encodes CASNLTRGEQFF.

The chain joins TRBV11-2 to TRBJ1-6; D gene ambiguous. The ends were cut back, 5 bases at V and 5 bases at J, with 7 bases in the middle. The CDR3 consists of 13 residues. CDR1 and CDR2 from the germline V gene are SGHAT and FQNNGV. This CDR3 is CASSNQHNSPLHF. The DNA of the CDR3 is TGTGCCAGCAGCAACCAGCATAATTCACCCCTCCACTTT.

The V gene is TRBV4-1, the J gene TRBJ1-1; D not resolved. The CDR3 runs 16 residues. Trimming took 1 base from V and 4 from J, leaving 16 bases between them. Germline lookup yields CDR1 MGHRA and CDR2 YSYEKL. As DNA, the CDR3 is TGCGCCAGCAGCCAAGCTATCGTAAGTGGGAGCACTGAAGCTTTCTTT. Protein product: CASSQAIVSGSTEAFF.

The sample holds a few counts of this clonotype. This may arise from a read error, as a much more abundant clone is one base away. V usage is TRBV13 and J usage is TRBJ1-2; perhaps TRBD1 as D (5 bases). The ends were cut back, 7 bases at V and 7 bases at J, with 16 bases in the middle. CDR3 length: 13 residues. Looked up from germline, CDR1 is PRHDT and CDR2 is FYEKMQ (reference sequence). The CDR3 region has the DNA TGTGCCAGCAACTTGGTGGGGGTTTCTGGCTACACCTTC. Encoded protein: CASNLVGVSGYTF.

V is TRBV11-1 and J is TRBJ2-2, with D tentatively TRBD1 (5 bases). Germline V lookup: CDR1 SGHAT, CDR2 FQDESV (reference sequence). This CDR3 region has 15 residues. The CDR3 region has the DNA TGTGTTAGCAGCCGTGCAGGGTCGGGCACAGGGGAGCTGTTTTTT. Amino acids: CVSSRAGSGTGELFF.

Worth noting for this clonotype: A read error may explain this, as a much larger clone is one base away. This chain connects TRBV5-1 to TRBJ1-1; 7 nucleotides line up with TRBD1. The CDR3 runs 14 residues. The germline V gene has CDR1 SGHRS and CDR2 YFSETQ. The CDR3 is CASSWKTGNTGAFF. In DNA form, the CDR3 reads TGCGCCAGCAGCTGGAAGACAGGGAACACTGGAGCTTTCTTT.

This clonotype was counted at least ten times. The chain combines TRBV6-1 with TRBJ2-5; 8 nucleotides align to TRBD2. V was pared by 6 bases and J by 5 bases, with 8 bases of the junction left unmatched. The CDR3 spans 14 residues. The germline gives CDR1 MNHNS, CDR2 SASEGT. For the CDR3, the DNA is TGTGCCAGCAGGAGCGCGGGGGGAGGCGAGACCCAGTACTTC. Its protein is CASRSAGGGETQYF.

Regarding this clonotype: The junction does not match germline at one end; this may be a read error. This sequence joins TRBV6-6 and TRBJ2-7; D gene unclear. Germline CDR1 reads MNHNY; CDR2 reads SVGAGI (reference sequence). CDR3 length: 12 amino acids. The CDR3 bases are TGTGCCAGCAGGCCCGACTGCTACGAGCAGTATTTC. Its protein is CASRPDCYEQYF.

This clonotype was detected many times. V gene TRBV7-9 combines with J gene TRBJ2-1, with TRBD1 identical over 9 bases. Germline loops: CDR1 SEHNR, CDR2 FQNEAQ (reference sequence). Unmatched junction bases numbered 10, after V lost 4 bases and J lost 12 bases. This CDR3 has 14 residues. The CDR3 region is CASSSLGQGPVQFF. DNA of the CDR3: TGTGCCAGCAGCTCCCTAGGACAGGGGCCGGTGCAGTTCTTC.

This clonotype was observed at least ten times. The J gene is TRBJ1-6, the V gene TRBV4-2, with D possibly TRBD1 on 5 matching bases. The CDR3 totals 16 residues. Germline CDR1 and CDR2: LGHNA and YNFKEQ. Trimming removed 1 base at V and 8 bases at J, with 15 bases between. The CDR3 DNA reads as TGTGCCAGCAGCCAAGTCGTGGACACCATTTATTCACCCCTCCACTTT. This gives the protein CASSQVVDTIYSPLHF.

This clonotype came up a few times. Because the CDR3 is missing its conserved closing phenylalanine or tryptophan, this is likely a read error. The CDR3 nucleotides read TGCGCCAGCAGCCTCTCTCAGGGGAACACTGAAGCTTTCTCT. Translation: CASSLSQGNTEAFS. The chain uses TRBV5-1 and TRBJ1-1, with D perhaps TRBD1 (5 bases). From germline, CDR1 is SGHRS and CDR2 YFSETQ. V shed 4 bases and J shed 1 base, with 11 bases lying between them. CDR3 length: 14 amino acids.